The clone carrying this T cell receptor (beta chain) was found a few times. The antigen is not known. The CDR3 spans 11 residues. Germline lookup yields CDR1 DFQATT and CDR2 SNEGSKA (reference sequence). This record comes from a study of radiation and T cells in renal cell carcinoma. Stated time point: blood 2 weeks post-SBRT. Sample treatment: 15 Gy SBRT to primary tumor, nephrectomy 4 weeks later. Clones were sequenced by immunoSEQ multiplex PCR, and TCRdb holds only the in-frame ones, with some missing. This sample has 150,000 or so clones, with 87% found just once. Study-level findings and limits: From baseline, blood top tumor clonotypes peaked at 2 weeks post-radiation.

The chain joins TRBV20-1 to TRBJ2-3; possibly TRBD1 or TRBD2 for D (5 bases each). The TCR was taken from a woman in her forties or fifties with renal cell carcinoma. The sequences come from blood, collected from a patient whose treatment included radiotherapy and nephrectomy. The CDR3 reads CRTGRTDTQYF. The CDR3 nucleotides read TGCAGGACGGGACGAACAGATACGCAGTATTTT.